This T cell receptor (beta chain) was sequenced for a study of blood T cell repertoires in COVID-19. Whole-study context: Spain, Italy and the United States supplied samples that represented acute and convalescent COVID-19. The cDNA or gDNA used as material had been derived from T cells, B-cell-depleted T cells, or PBMCs.

Germline loops: CDR1 LNHDA, CDR2 SQIVND (reference sequence). Trimming stripped 8 bases from V and 5 bases from J, with 24 bases between. The CDR3 covers 16 residues. Per the authors' pipeline: How many nucleated cells were present was estimated from reference gene primer amplification. Clones were read by immunoSEQ multiplex PCR, and TCRdb kept only the in-frame ones, dropping some. V and J calls and clone size are copied from that table; D and trimming were computed from the DNA. Here the sample spans some 150,000 clones, 82% being singletons. This clonotype was sampled from a woman aged 65 to 85 with acute or convalescent COVID-19. The sequenced sample was peripheral blood. V gene TRBV19 combines with J gene TRBJ2-5; a possible D gene is TRBD2 (5 bases). The CDR3 bases are TGTGCCAGTTCGGAACGTTTGACACCAAGAGGGGAGACCCAGTACTTC. It translates to CASSERLTPRGETQYF.